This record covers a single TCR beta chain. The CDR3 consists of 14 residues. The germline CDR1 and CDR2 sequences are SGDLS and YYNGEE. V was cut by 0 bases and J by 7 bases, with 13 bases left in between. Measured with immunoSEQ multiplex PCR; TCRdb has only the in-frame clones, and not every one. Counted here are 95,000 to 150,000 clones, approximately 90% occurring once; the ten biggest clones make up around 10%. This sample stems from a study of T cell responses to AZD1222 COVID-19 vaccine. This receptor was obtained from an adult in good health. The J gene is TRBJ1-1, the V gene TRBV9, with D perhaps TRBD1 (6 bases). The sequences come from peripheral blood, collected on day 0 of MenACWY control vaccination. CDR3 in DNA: TGTGCCAGCAGCGTAGGTGAGGGGGTCCATGAAGCTTTCTTT. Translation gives CASSVGEGVHEAFF.